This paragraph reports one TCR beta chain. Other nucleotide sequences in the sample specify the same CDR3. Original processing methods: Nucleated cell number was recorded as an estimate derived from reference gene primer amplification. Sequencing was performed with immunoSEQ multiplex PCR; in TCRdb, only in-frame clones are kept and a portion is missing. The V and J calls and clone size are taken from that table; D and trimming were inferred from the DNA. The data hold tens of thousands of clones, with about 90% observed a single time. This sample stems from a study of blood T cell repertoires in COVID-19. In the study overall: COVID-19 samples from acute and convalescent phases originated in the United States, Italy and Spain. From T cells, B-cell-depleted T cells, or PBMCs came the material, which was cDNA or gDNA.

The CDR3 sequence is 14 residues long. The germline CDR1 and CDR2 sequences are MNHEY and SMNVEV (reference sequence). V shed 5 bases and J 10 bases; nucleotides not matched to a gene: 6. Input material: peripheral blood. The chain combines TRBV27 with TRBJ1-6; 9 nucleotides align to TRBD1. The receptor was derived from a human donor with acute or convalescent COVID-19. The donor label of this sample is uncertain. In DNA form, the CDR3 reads TGTGCCAGCAGTCCGGACAGGGGTAACTCACCCCTCCACTTT. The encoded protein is CASSPDRGNSPLHF.